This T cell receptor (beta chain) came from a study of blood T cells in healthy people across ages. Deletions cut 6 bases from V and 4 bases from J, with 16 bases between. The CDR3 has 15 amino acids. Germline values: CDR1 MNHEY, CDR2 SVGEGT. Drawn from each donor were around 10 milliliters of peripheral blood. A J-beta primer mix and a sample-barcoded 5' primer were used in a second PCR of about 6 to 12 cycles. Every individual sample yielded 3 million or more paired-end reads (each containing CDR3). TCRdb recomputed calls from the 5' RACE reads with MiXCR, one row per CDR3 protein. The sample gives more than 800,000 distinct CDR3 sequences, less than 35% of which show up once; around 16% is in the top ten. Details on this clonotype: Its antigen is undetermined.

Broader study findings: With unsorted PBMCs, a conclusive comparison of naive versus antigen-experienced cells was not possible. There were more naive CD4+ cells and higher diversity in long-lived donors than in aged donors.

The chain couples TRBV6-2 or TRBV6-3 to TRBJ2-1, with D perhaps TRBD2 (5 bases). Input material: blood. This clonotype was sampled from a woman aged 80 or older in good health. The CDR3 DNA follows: TGTGCCAGCAGATTCGTACTAGTCGGGTACAATGAGCAGTTCTTC. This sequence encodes CASRFVLVGYNEQFF.